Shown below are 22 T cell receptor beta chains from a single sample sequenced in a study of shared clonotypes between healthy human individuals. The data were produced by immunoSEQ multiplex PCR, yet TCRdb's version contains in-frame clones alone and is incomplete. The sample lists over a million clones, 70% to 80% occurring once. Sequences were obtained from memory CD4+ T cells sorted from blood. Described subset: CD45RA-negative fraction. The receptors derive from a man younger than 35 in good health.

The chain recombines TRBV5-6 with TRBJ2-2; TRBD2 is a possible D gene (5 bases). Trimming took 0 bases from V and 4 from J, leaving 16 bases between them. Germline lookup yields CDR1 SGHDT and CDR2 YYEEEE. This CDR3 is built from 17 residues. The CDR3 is CASSLAGSAQSTGELFF. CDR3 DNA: TGTGCCAGCAGCTTGGCCGGTAGCGCACAGTCCACCGGGGAGCTGTTTTTT.

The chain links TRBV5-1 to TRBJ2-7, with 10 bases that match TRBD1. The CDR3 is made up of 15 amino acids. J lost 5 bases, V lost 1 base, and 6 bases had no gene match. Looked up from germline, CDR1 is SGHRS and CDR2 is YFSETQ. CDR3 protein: CASSLNGQGVNEQYF. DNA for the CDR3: TGCGCCAGCAGCTTGAATGGACAGGGGGTGAACGAGCAGTACTTC.

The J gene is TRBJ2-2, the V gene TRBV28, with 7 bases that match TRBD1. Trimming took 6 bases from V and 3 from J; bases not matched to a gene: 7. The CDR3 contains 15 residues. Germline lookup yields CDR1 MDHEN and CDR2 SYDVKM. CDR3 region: CASSPDRVYTGELFF. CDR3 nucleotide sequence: TGTGCCAGCAGCCCTGACAGGGTCTACACCGGGGAGCTGTTTTTT.

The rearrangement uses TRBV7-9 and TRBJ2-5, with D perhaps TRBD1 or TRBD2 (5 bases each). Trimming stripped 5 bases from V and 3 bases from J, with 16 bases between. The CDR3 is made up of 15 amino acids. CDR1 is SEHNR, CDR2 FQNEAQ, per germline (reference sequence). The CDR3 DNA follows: TGTGCCAGCAGCGCGGACCGACTGGGGGAAGAGACCCAGTACTTC. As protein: CASSADRLGEETQYF.

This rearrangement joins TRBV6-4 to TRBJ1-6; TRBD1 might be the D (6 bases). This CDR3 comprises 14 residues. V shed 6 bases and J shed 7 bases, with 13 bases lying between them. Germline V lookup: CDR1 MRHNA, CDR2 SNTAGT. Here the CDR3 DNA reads TGTGCCAGCAGGCCGGGACACGGCAATTCACCCCTCCACTTT. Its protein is CASRPGHGNSPLHF.

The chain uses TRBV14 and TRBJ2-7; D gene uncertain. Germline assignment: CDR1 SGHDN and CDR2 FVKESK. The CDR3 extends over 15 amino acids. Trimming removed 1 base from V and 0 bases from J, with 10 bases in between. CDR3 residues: CASSQGRLSSYEQYF. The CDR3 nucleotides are TGTGCCAGCAGCCAAGGACGACTCAGCTCCTACGAGCAGTACTTC.

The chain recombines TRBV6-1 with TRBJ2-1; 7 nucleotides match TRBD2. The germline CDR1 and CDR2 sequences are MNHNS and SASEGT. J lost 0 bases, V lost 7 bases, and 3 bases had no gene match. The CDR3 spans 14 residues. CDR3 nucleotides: TGTGCCAGCACGCGGGAGAGCTCCTACAATGAGCAGTTCTTC. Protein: CASTRESSYNEQFF.

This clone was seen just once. The CDR3 coding sequence is TGCGCCAGCCTCCCCAGTAGGGCAGTCAATCAGCCCCAGCATTTT. This gives the protein CASLPSRAVNQPQHF. The chain carries TRBV10-1 and TRBJ1-5; D is ambiguous. This CDR3 region has 15 residues. Germline lookup yields CDR1 WNHNN and CDR2 SYGVQD (reference sequence). V lost 8 bases and J 3 bases, leaving 17 bases between the germline ends.

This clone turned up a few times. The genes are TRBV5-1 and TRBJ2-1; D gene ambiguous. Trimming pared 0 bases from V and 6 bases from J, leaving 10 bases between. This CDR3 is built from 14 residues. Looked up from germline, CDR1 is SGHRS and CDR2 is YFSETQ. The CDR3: CASSLGPVGNEQFF. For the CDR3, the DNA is TGCGCCAGCAGCTTGGGCCCCGTGGGCAATGAGCAGTTCTTC.

CDR3 amino acids: CASSSPRGRSETQYF. CDR3 coding DNA: TGTGCCAGCAGCTCCCCTCGTGGGCGATCGGAGACCCAGTACTTC. This rearrangement joins TRBV11-2 to TRBJ2-5, with D uncertain. CDR1 SGHAT and CDR2 FQNNGV come from the germline V gene. The CDR3 length is 15 residues. The V end was cut by 4 bases, the J end by 5 bases, with 17 bases between. The whole variable domain, remainder taken from reference TRBV11-2 and TRBJ2-5, is EAGVAQSPRYKIIEKRQSVAFWCNPISGHATLYWYQQILGQGPKLLIQFQNNGVVDDSQLPKDRFSAERLKGVDSTLKIQPAKLEDSAVYLCASSSPRGRSETQYFGPGTRLLVL.

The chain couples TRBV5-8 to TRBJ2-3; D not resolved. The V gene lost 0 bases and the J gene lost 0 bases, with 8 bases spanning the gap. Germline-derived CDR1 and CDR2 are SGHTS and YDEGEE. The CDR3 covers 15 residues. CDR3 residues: CASSLEPDSTDTQYF. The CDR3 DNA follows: TGTGCCAGCAGCTTGGAACCGGACAGCACAGATACGCAGTATTTT.

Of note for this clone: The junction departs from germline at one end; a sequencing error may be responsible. The CDR3 DNA reads TGTGCTAGCAGCTCACAAGCGGGGGGGGAGGAGCAGTTCTTC. Amino acids: CASSSQAGGEEQFF. The rearrangement joins TRBV7-7 to TRBJ2-1, with 10 bases lining up with TRBD2. The CDR3 is 14 amino acids. Germline CDR1 SSHAT, CDR2 FNYEAQ (reference sequence).

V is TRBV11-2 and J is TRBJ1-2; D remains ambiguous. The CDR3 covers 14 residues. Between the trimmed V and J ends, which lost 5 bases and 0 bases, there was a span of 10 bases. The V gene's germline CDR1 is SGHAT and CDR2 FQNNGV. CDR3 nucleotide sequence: TGTGCCAGCAGCCCTGACATCTCTAACTATGGCTACACCTTC. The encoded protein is CASSPDISNYGYTF.

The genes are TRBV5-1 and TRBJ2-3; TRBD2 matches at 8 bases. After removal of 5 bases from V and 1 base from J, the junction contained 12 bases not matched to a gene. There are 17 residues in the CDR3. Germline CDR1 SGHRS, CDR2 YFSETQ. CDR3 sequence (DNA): TGCGCCAGCAGTCCGGGACTAGATCTGTTGGGCACAGATACGCAGTATTTT. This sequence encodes CASSPGLDLLGTDTQYF.

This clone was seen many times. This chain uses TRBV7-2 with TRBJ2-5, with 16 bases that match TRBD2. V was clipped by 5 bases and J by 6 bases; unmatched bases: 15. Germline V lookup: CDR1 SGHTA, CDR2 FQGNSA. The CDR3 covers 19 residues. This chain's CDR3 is CASSQAPGTSGRAGKTQYF. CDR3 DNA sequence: TGTGCCAGCAGCCAGGCCCCCGGGACTAGCGGGAGGGCCGGGAAGACCCAGTACTTC.

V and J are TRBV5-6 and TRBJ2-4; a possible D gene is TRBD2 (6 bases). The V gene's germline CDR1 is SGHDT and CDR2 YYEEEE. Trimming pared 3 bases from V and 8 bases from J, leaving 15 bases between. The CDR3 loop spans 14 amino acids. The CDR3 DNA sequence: TGTGCCAGCAGCTCCCAAGCGTCGGGGGACATTCAGTACTTC. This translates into CASSSQASGDIQYF.

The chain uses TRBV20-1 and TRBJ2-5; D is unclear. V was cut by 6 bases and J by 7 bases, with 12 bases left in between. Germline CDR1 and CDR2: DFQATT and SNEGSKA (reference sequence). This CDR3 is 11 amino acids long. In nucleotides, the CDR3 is TGCAGTGCCGCAAGCGAGCGGACCCAGTACTTC. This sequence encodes CSAASERTQYF.

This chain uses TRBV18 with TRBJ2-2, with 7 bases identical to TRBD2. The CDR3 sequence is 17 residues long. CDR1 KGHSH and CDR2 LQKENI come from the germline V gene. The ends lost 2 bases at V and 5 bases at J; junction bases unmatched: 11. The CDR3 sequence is CASSPREAGEITGELFF. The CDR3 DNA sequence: TGTGCCAGCTCACCAAGAGAGGCGGGAGAAATAACCGGGGAGCTGTTTTTT.

The CDR3 is CASSLDRGLEKLFF. CDR3 nucleotides: TGTGCCAGCAGCTTGGACAGGGGGCTTGAAAAACTGTTTTTT. V and J are TRBV7-9 and TRBJ1-4, with TRBD1 matching over 11 bases. Germline CDR1 SEHNR, CDR2 FQNEAQ (reference sequence). The CDR3 extends over 14 amino acids. The junction had 1 base not matched to a gene; V was cut back by 3 bases and J by 7 bases.

Here the CDR3 DNA reads TGTGCCAGCAGCTCTAGCGGGATCGCAGCAGATACGCAGTATTTT. The encoded protein is CASSSSGIAADTQYF. This chain uses TRBV7-2 with TRBJ2-3; 9 nucleotides align to TRBD2. J lost 4 bases, V lost 4 bases, and 6 bases had no gene match. CDR1 and CDR2 (germline): SGHTA, FQGNSA. CDR3 length equals 15 residues.

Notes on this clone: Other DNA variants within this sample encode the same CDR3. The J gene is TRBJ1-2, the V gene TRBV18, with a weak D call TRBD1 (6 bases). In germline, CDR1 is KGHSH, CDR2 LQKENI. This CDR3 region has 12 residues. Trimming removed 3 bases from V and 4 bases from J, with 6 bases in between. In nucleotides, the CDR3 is TGTGCCAGCTCACCGACAGGCTATGGCTACACCTTC. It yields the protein CASSPTGYGYTF.

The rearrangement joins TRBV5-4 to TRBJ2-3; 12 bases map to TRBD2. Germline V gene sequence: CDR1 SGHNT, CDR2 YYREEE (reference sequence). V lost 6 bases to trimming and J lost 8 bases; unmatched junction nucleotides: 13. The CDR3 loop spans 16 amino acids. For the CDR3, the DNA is TGTGCCAGCATCGGCGGGGGAGCTAGCGGGAGGGGTACGCAGTATTTT. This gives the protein CASIGGGASGRGTQYF.